A single sample gave rise to the 22 T cell receptor beta chains below, sequenced in a study of T cell responses to AZD1222 COVID-19 vaccine. Using immunoSEQ multiplex PCR, the repertoire was profiled, and TCRdb retains in-frame clones only, with some absent. The sample includes approximately 150,000 clones, roughly 92% of them seen just once. Source: peripheral blood, taken on day 0 of AZD1222 vaccination. The receptors shown here come from an adult in good health.

This clone turned up a few times. The CDR3 region is CASSRPGLARGGGELFF. The DNA for the CDR3 is TGTGCCAGCTCACGACCTGGGCTAGCGCGTGGAGGCGGGGAGCTGTTTTTT. This chain joins TRBV18 and TRBJ2-2; a weak D match, TRBD2 (6 bases). This CDR3 contains 17 residues. V was shortened by 4 bases and J by 7 bases, with 22 bases between the two germline ends. Germline V gives CDR1 KGHSH, CDR2 LQKENI.

The gene calls are TRBV15 and TRBJ2-5; no definite D call. V was shortened by 1 base and J by 4 bases, with 16 bases between the two germline ends. Germline assignment: CDR1 LNHNV and CDR2 YYDKDF (reference sequence). CDR3 length: 16 amino acids. CDR3 DNA: TGTGCCACCAGCAGAGGGCCCGCTAACGTGAGAGAGACCCAGTACTTC. Translation: CATSRGPANVRETQYF.

The gene calls are TRBV7-3 and TRBJ2-1, with 7 positions matching TRBD1. V lost 5 bases to trimming and J lost 3 bases; unmatched junction nucleotides: 16. The CDR3 consists of 18 residues. From germline, CDR1 is SGHTA and CDR2 FQGTGA. The CDR3: CASSPWAVGDSFYNEQFF. The CDR3 DNA reads TGTGCCAGCAGCCCCTGGGCGGTCGGGGACAGTTTCTACAATGAGCAGTTCTTC.

The chain carries TRBV6-5 and TRBJ1-2; D perhaps matches TRBD1 (6 bases). V shed 6 bases and J shed 2 bases, with 16 bases lying between them. The CDR3 extends over 15 amino acids. Germline V gene data show CDR1 as MNHEY and CDR2 as SVGAGI. The CDR3 nucleotides are TGTGCCAGCAGGAGGGACAACTTCCCCAACTATGGCTACACCTTC. Translating gives CASRRDNFPNYGYTF.

This clone appeared a few times. The V call is TRBV27, the J call TRBJ2-2; D unclear. From germline, CDR1 is MNHEY and CDR2 SMNVEV (reference sequence). CDR3 size: 15 residues. Trimming took off 3 bases at V and 2 bases at J, with 10 bases between the two ends. The CDR3 DNA follows: TGTGCCAGCAGTTTTTACGGGCCAAACACCGGGGAGCTGTTTTTT. It translates to CASSFYGPNTGELFF.

The chain has TRBV9 and TRBJ1-4, with D uncertain. The ends were cut back, 2 bases at V and 5 bases at J, with 10 bases in the middle. This CDR3 region has 14 residues. Germline V gene data show CDR1 as SGDLS and CDR2 as YYNGEE. In nucleotides, the CDR3 is TGTGCCAGCAGCGTTGGGGTATTGAATGAAAAACTGTTTTTT. It encodes CASSVGVLNEKLFF.

The chain joins TRBV11-2 to TRBJ2-1; a possible D gene is TRBD2 (7 bases). V was cut by 0 bases and J by 8 bases, with 14 bases left in between. Germline CDR1 and CDR2: SGHAT and FQNNGV. There are 15 residues in the CDR3. The CDR3 reads CASSLDRGAGDEQFF. Here the CDR3 DNA reads TGTGCCAGCAGCTTAGACAGGGGTGCGGGGGATGAGCAGTTCTTC.

The gene calls are TRBV13 and TRBJ2-7; 7 nucleotides match TRBD1. This CDR3 has 15 residues. The J segment lost 0 bases and the V segment lost 2 bases, leaving 4 bases of the junction unmatched. Per the germline V gene, CDR1 is PRHDT and CDR2 is FYEKMQ (reference sequence). The CDR3 loop reads CASSLWDRSSYEQYF. CDR3 sequence (DNA): TGTGCCAGCAGCTTATGGGACAGATCCTCCTACGAGCAGTACTTC.

The chain couples TRBV7-9 to TRBJ2-7, with TRBD1 matching 7 bases. The CDR3 runs 14 residues. Germline CDR1 and CDR2: SEHNR and FQNEAQ (reference sequence). V trimming: 5 bases; J trimming: 7 bases; junction bases outside the gene matches: 11. The CDR3 sequence: CASSVYRDRKEQYF. CDR3 bases: TGTGCCAGCAGCGTATACCGGGACAGAAAAGAGCAGTACTTC.

Here the CDR3 reads CASSVQRHNQPQHF. CDR3 bases: TGTGCCAGCAGTGTCCAACGGCACAATCAGCCCCAGCATTTT. This chain connects TRBV2 to TRBJ1-5; D gene ambiguous. Germline V gene sequence: CDR1 SNHLY, CDR2 FYNNEI. This CDR3 has 14 residues. Trimming took 4 bases from V and 3 from J, leaving 10 bases between them.

This rearrangement joins TRBV7-9 to TRBJ2-7; 9 bases are a match to TRBD1. CDR1 SEHNR and CDR2 FQNEAQ come from the germline V gene (reference sequence). V lost 5 bases, J lost 2 bases, and 7 bases stayed unmatched. This CDR3 has 15 residues. This CDR3 reads CASSLRGQGAYEQYF. The CDR3, as DNA: TGTGCCAGCAGCCTCCGGGGACAGGGTGCCTACGAGCAGTACTTC.

V usage is TRBV11-2 and J usage is TRBJ2-6, with D perhaps matching TRBD1 (5 bases). The germline V and J ends were trimmed by 1 base and 0 bases, with 13 bases remaining between them. This CDR3 contains 18 residues. Germline values: CDR1 SGHAT, CDR2 FQNNGV. The CDR3 sequence is CASSLGQYLSSGANVLTF. The CDR3 coding sequence is TGTGCCAGCAGCTTAGGACAGTACCTCTCCTCTGGGGCCAACGTCCTGACTTTC.

The gene calls are TRBV5-6 and TRBJ1-3; 10 nucleotides line up with TRBD1. CDR3 size: 17 residues. V was clipped by 2 bases and J by 0 bases; unmatched bases: 5. From germline, CDR1 is SGHDT and CDR2 YYEEEE. The CDR3 loop is CASSLDRGPFSGNTIYF. The CDR3 DNA follows: TGTGCCAGCAGCTTAGACAGGGGGCCTTTCTCTGGAAACACCATATATTTT.

The chain uses TRBV5-1 and TRBJ2-2; the match to TRBD2 covers 8 bases. Germline-derived CDR1 and CDR2 are SGHRS and YFSETQ. The CDR3 extends over 16 amino acids. V trimming: 3 bases; J trimming: 1 base; junction bases outside the gene matches: 5. CDR3 amino acids: CASSSQTSVNTGELFF. CDR3 nucleotide sequence: TGCGCCAGCAGCTCGCAGACTAGCGTGAACACCGGGGAGCTGTTTTTT.

J is TRBJ2-3 and V is TRBV5-1; D gene uncertain. Germline V gene data show CDR1 as SGHRS and CDR2 as YFSETQ. V lost 6 bases and J 3 bases, leaving 14 bases between the germline ends. There are 14 residues in the CDR3. The DNA for the CDR3 is TGCGCCAGCAAAGACCTAGGGCTTACAGATACGCAGTATTTT. This encodes CASKDLGLTDTQYF.

The genes are TRBV14 and TRBJ2-5; D remains ambiguous. This CDR3 has 14 amino acids. Germline V gene data show CDR1 as SGHDN and CDR2 as FVKESK. V lost 1 base and J 1 base, leaving 7 bases between the germline ends. CDR3 region: CASSQVHSQETQYF. In DNA form, the CDR3 reads TGTGCCAGCAGCCAAGTCCACAGCCAAGAGACCCAGTACTTC.

The chain has TRBV2 and TRBJ1-1; unclear D gene. V lost 4 bases and J 4 bases, leaving 13 bases between the germline ends. Germline V gene lookup returns CDR1 SNHLY and CDR2 FYNNEI. This CDR3 has 14 residues. This CDR3 reads CASSAQEAVTEAFF. The CDR3 DNA is TGTGCCAGCAGTGCCCAGGAGGCGGTCACTGAAGCTTTCTTT.

This chain uses TRBV6-5 with TRBJ2-5; no clear D. The CDR3 covers 11 residues. V lost 5 bases to trimming and J lost 3 bases, with 4 bases between them. Germline V lookup: CDR1 MNHEY, CDR2 SVGAGI. In DNA form, the CDR3 reads TGTGCCAGCAGTCCGGAAGAGACCCAGTACTTC. Protein sequence: CASSPEETQYF.

V is TRBV27 and J is TRBJ1-5; D is unclear. The length of the CDR3 is 14 residues. Per the germline V gene, CDR1 is MNHEY and CDR2 is SMNVEV (reference sequence). V lost 5 bases to trimming and J lost 6 bases, with 14 bases between them. The CDR3 DNA reads TGTGCCAGCAGTCCGATAGGGTCCGTTCAGCCCCAGCATTTT. Translating gives CASSPIGSVQPQHF.

The rearrangement uses TRBV6-5 and TRBJ2-7, with 7 nucleotides matching TRBD1. The V and J ends lost 2 bases and 4 bases, in that order; junction bases with no gene match: 5. The CDR3 extends over 14 amino acids. CDR1 and CDR2 (germline): MNHEY, SVGAGI. For the CDR3, the DNA is TGTGCCAGCAGTTACCGGGGACAGACTTACGAGCAGTACTTC. It yields the protein CASSYRGQTYEQYF.

This clone came up once. The V gene is TRBV5-1, the J gene TRBJ1-6; maybe TRBD1 (6 bases). V was shortened by 5 bases and J by 8 bases, with 14 bases between the two germline ends. Germline V gives CDR1 SGHRS, CDR2 YFSETQ. The CDR3 is 14 residues long. The CDR3 DNA follows: TGCGCCAGCAGACCAACAGGGACGGATTCACCCCTCCACTTT. It yields the protein CASRPTGTDSPLHF.

The chain couples TRBV9 to TRBJ1-2; D gene ambiguous. CDR3 length equals 18 residues. Germline CDR1 reads SGDLS; CDR2 reads YYNGEE. V was clipped by 0 bases and J by 0 bases, with 18 bases between them. The CDR3 sequence is CASSVGPFQQLANYGYTF. The CDR3 DNA is TGTGCCAGCAGCGTAGGCCCGTTCCAGCAATTAGCTAACTATGGCTACACCTTC.